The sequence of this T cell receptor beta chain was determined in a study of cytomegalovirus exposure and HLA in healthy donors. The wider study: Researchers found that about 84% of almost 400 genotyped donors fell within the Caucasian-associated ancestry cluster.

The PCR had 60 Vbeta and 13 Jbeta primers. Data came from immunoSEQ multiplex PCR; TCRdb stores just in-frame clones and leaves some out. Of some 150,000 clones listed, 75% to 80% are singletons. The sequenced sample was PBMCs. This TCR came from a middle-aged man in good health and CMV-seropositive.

The CDR3 spells CASSTGQGGTGELFF. CDR3 bases: TGCGCCAGCAGTACGGGACAGGGGGGCACCGGGGAGCTGTTTTTT. The chain employs TRBV5-1 and TRBJ2-2; 11 positions agree with TRBD1. Trimming removed 5 bases from V and 4 bases from J; junction bases left unmatched: 4. The germline V gene encodes CDR1 SGHRS and CDR2 YFSETQ. The CDR3 spans 15 residues.